This is a list of T cell receptor beta chains from one sample in a study of sequential checkpoint blockade in melanoma. Data came from immunoSEQ multiplex PCR; TCRdb stores just in-frame clones and leaves some out. Among around 9,100 clones listed, roughly 77% were seen once. The material was CD8+ T cells sorted from blood (inferred from file names), obtained from a patient given nivolumab and ipilimumab in sequence. These receptors were obtained from a human donor with melanoma. Each CDR3 is given without its conserved first and last residue. Fields, in order: clone size, V gene, CDR3 protein. Expanded clones get a size class; other rows say once, few or many, or leave the size out.

NA TRBV11-2 ASSSILSGGGVYEQY
NA TRBV25-1 ASSESLGTTYGYT
NA TRBV4-1 ASSHGQGTNSPLH
NA TRBV6-1 ASSESTGAGGYGYT
NA TRBV2 ASSVGQGASEKLTDTQY
few TRBV27 ASSPRTGMNEQY
NA TRBV5-6 ASTLQGGDHNEQF
once TRBV19 ASSIDAGTQSYEQY
NA TRBV9 ASSVVRVNQPQH
NA TRBV5-1 VSSASPTGSEGHT
NA TRBV27 ASSLVGGAYNEQF